These 28 T cell receptor beta chains originate from one sample sequenced in a study of T-cell reconstitution after alpha-beta-depleted transplantation in children. TCRbeta library preparation incorporated unique molecular identifiers. TCRdb reanalysed the PCR reads using MiXCR and keeps one entry per CDR3 protein. This table holds 360,000 or so distinct CDR3 sequences, around 20% found once. Sequenced here: PBMCs from the stem cell graft donor, sampled from the stem cell graft. The receptors shown here come from a human donor who donated a stem cell graft to a child with acute myeloid leukemia.

This clonotype was observed a few times. The genes are TRBV20-1 and TRBJ2-1; 7 bases are a match to TRBD1. After removal of 3 bases from V and 5 bases from J, the junction contained 4 bases not matched to a gene. The germline CDR1 and CDR2 sequences are DFQATT and SNEGSKA (reference sequence). This CDR3 is 13 amino acids long. The DNA for the CDR3 is TGCAGTGCTAGGCCGGGACAGCACAATGAGCAGTTCTTC. Its protein is CSARPGQHNEQFF.

The chain joins TRBV5-6 to TRBJ2-6; no clear D. The CDR3 spans 13 residues. CDR1 and CDR2 from the germline V gene are SGHDT and YYEEEE. V was cut by 5 bases and J by 4 bases, with 7 bases left in between. The CDR3 coding sequence is TGTGCCAGCAGGACCTGGGGGGCCAACGTCCTGACTTTC. Protein product: CASRTWGANVLTF.

This clonotype was seen a handful of times. The J gene is TRBJ2-7, the V gene TRBV20-1; D gene unclear. Germline lookup yields CDR1 DFQATT and CDR2 SNEGSKA (reference sequence). With 3 bases removed from V and 3 bases from J, the gap between germline ends came to 12 bases. The CDR3 has 13 residues. The CDR3 DNA sequence: TGCAGTGCTAGGGTACCTCTAGGCTACGAGCAGTACTTC. Translation gives CSARVPLGYEQYF.

This clonotype was seen a few times. V and J are TRBV10-3 and TRBJ2-5; the match to TRBD2 covers 11 bases. The junction had 3 bases not matched to a gene; V was cut back by 4 bases and J by 2 bases. The germline CDR1 and CDR2 sequences are ENHRY and SYGVKD. The CDR3 consists of 15 residues. CDR3 in DNA: TGTGCCATCAGTGGGACTAGCGGGTATCAAGAGACCCAGTACTTC. Translated, it gives CAISGTSGYQETQYF.

This clonotype was detected once. The CDR3 here is CATSRTGEADEQFF. The CDR3 DNA is TGTGCCACCAGCAGGACGGGGGAGGCGGATGAGCAGTTCTTC. The rearrangement joins TRBV15 to TRBJ2-1, with D possibly TRBD2 on 6 matching bases. CDR1 LNHNV and CDR2 YYDKDF come from the germline V gene (reference sequence). The CDR3 consists of 14 residues. The V end lost 3 bases, the J end lost 8 bases, and 14 bases lay between the germline ends.

The V call is TRBV12-3 or TRBV12-4, the J call TRBJ2-7, with 10 bases lining up with TRBD2. The CDR3 totals 15 residues. J gave up 0 bases and V 6 bases, and 5 bases lay outside the gene matches. CDR3 DNA sequence: TGTGCCAGCAGCTTCAGGACTAGCGGCTCCTACGAGCAGTACTTC. Translated, it gives CASSFRTSGSYEQYF.

There are many counts of this clonotype. The chain uses TRBV21-1 and TRBJ2-7; no check of the table's D call, TRBD2, against the DNA was made. TRBV21-1 is reported as a pseudogene. The CDR3 length is 17 residues. CDR3 loop: CASSKKGTSGPSYEQYF. The CDR3 DNA follows: TGTGCCAGCAGCAAAAAAGGGACTAGCGGCCCTTCCTACGAGCAGTACTTC.

This clonotype was recorded a few times. V usage is TRBV9 and J usage is TRBJ2-1, with D perhaps TRBD1 (6 bases). The CDR3 is 13 residues long. Germline V lookup: CDR1 SGDLS, CDR2 YYNGEE. Trimming took 2 bases from V and 9 from J, leaving 12 bases between them. The CDR3 reads CASSVSTGSEQFF. In nucleotides, the CDR3 is TGTGCCAGCAGCGTCTCTACAGGGAGTGAGCAGTTCTTC.

The chain links TRBV3-1 to TRBJ2-1, with D possibly matching TRBD2 (6 bases). Germline CDR1 LGHDT, CDR2 YNNKEL (reference sequence). Trimming removed 6 bases at V and 9 bases at J, with 12 bases between. The CDR3 totals 12 residues. The CDR3 is CASRMGLSEQFF. In DNA form, the CDR3 reads TGTGCCAGCAGGATGGGACTCTCTGAGCAGTTCTTC.

This clonotype has a handful of counts. V is TRBV7-2 and J is TRBJ2-3, with a weak D call TRBD2 (5 bases). V lost 1 base, J lost 2 bases, and 10 bases lay in between. The germline CDR1 and CDR2 sequences are SGHTA and FQGNSA. This CDR3 spans 15 amino acids. CDR3 sequence: CASSLGSDPTDTQYF. The CDR3 DNA reads TGTGCCAGCAGCTTAGGTAGCGACCCCACAGATACGCAGTATTTT.

This clonotype showed up just a few times. The chain links TRBV4-2 to TRBJ2-1; D is possibly TRBD2 (5 bases). The CDR3 totals 16 residues. The germline V gene has CDR1 LGHNA and CDR2 YNFKEQ. V was shortened by 3 bases and J by 0 bases, with 12 bases between the two germline ends. CDR3 in amino acids: CASSHEDLSSYNEQFF. The CDR3 nucleotides are TGTGCCAGCAGCCATGAGGACTTGAGCTCCTACAATGAGCAGTTCTTC.

The chain has TRBV5-1 and TRBJ2-4, with D perhaps TRBD1 (6 bases). The CDR3 is 15 amino acids. V was shortened by 1 base and J by 6 bases, with 14 bases between the two germline ends. CDR1 is SGHRS and CDR2 is YFSETQ in the germline V gene. The CDR3 loop is CASSLSPGVGNIQYF. Here the CDR3 DNA reads TGCGCCAGCAGCTTGTCTCCAGGGGTTGGAAACATTCAGTACTTC. The variable domain in full, completed from reference TRBV5-1 and TRBJ2-4, reads KAGVTQTPRYLIKTRGQQVTLSCSPISGHRSVSWYQQTPGQGLQFLFEYFSETQRNKGNFPGRFSGRQFSNSRSEMNVSTLELGDSALYLCASSLSPGVGNIQYFGAGTRLSVL.

The rearrangement uses TRBV7-2 and TRBJ2-7, with TRBD1 matching over 8 bases. Germline CDR1 is SGHTA and CDR2 is FQGNSA. CDR3 length: 14 residues. Unmatched junction bases numbered 6, after V lost 1 base and J lost 7 bases. The CDR3, as DNA: TGTGCCAGCAGCTTAGTCTCAGGGGGCGCTGAGCAGTACTTC. Translated, it gives CASSLVSGGAEQYF.

This clonotype was recorded a few times. J is TRBJ1-1 and V is TRBV28, with 8 bases matching TRBD1. In germline, CDR1 is MDHEN, CDR2 SYDVKM. V lost 8 bases and J lost 5; bases outside the gene matches: 1. CDR3 size: 11 residues. Here the CDR3 reads CASGQGTEAFF. In DNA form, the CDR3 reads TGTGCCAGCGGACAGGGAACTGAAGCTTTCTTT.

This sequence joins TRBV29-1 and TRBJ2-5, with D maybe TRBD2 (5 bases). The CDR3 sequence is 11 residues long. Germline V CDR1 and CDR2: SQVTM, ANQGSEA. Trimming cost V 7 bases and J 5 bases, with 11 bases left between them. The chain's CDR3 is CSAKSGETQYF. The CDR3, as DNA: TGCAGCGCTAAGTCGGGGGAGACCCAGTACTTC.

A few counts support this clonotype. The chain uses TRBV20-1 and TRBJ2-1; D is possibly TRBD1 or TRBD2 (6 bases each). V was pared by 3 bases and J by 5 bases, with 11 bases between. Germline values: CDR1 DFQATT, CDR2 SNEGSKA (reference sequence). This CDR3 contains 13 residues. The CDR3, as DNA: TGCAGTGCTAGGTGGAGGGGGGACAATGAGCAGTTCTTC. Translated: CSARWRGDNEQFF.

V gene TRBV20-1 combines with J gene TRBJ2-7; weak D call: TRBD1 (6 bases). This CDR3 is 13 amino acids long. Germline CDR1 DFQATT, CDR2 SNEGSKA (reference sequence). V was cut by 6 bases and J by 5 bases, with 17 bases left in between. The CDR3 spells CSASTGLVNEQYF. Written as DNA, the CDR3 is TGCAGTGCCTCAACAGGGCTTGTCAACGAGCAGTACTTC.

This clonotype has more than one count but fewer than ten. This rearrangement joins TRBV6-1 to TRBJ2-7, with 10 nucleotides matching TRBD1. The CDR3 loop spans 15 amino acids. The V gene's germline CDR1 is MNHNS and CDR2 SASEGT. Germline trimming cut 3 bases from V and 5 bases from J; bases unmatched to any gene: 7. The CDR3 DNA follows: TGTGCCAGCAGTGACCGGGACAGGGGTGGACACGAGCAGTACTTC. This translates into CASSDRDRGGHEQYF.

This chain links TRBV5-4 with TRBJ1-2; no clear D gene. V lost 0 bases and J lost 0, with 6 bases in between. Germline CDR1 is SGHNT and CDR2 is YYREEE (reference sequence). The CDR3 spans 14 residues. The CDR3 here is CASSLDGSNYGYTF. DNA for the CDR3: TGTGCCAGCAGCTTGGACGGCTCTAACTATGGCTACACCTTC.

The J gene is TRBJ2-5, the V gene TRBV28; possible D gene TRBD2, 7 bases. The CDR3 has 17 residues. V was pared by 6 bases and J by 1 base, with 21 bases between. Germline-derived CDR1 and CDR2 are MDHEN and SYDVKM. The CDR3 sequence is CASSLLWGGLFQETQYF. The CDR3 coding sequence is TGTGCCAGCAGCCTCCTTTGGGGGGGCCTTTTCCAAGAGACCCAGTACTTC.

Notes on this clonotype: A read error may explain this, as a much larger clone is one base away. This sequence joins TRBV27 and TRBJ2-1, with D uncertain. Germline-derived CDR1 and CDR2 are MNHEY and SMNVEV (reference sequence). The CDR3 is 13 residues long. In nucleotides, the CDR3 is TGTGCCAGCAGTTTGGCAGAATCCAATGAGCAGCTCTTC. The encoded protein is CASSLAESNEQLF.

This chain links TRBV4-1 with TRBJ2-5; TRBD2 matches at 12 bases. The CDR3 runs to 15 residues. Per germline, CDR1 MGHRA and CDR2 YSYEKL. Unmatched junction bases numbered 2, after V lost 3 bases and J lost 3 bases. The CDR3: CASSHRLAGEETQYF. The DNA of the CDR3 is TGCGCCAGCAGCCACAGACTAGCGGGAGAAGAGACCCAGTACTTC.

A word on this clonotype: One end of the junction does not line up with germline, which may come from a read error. The V gene is TRBV7-9, the J gene TRBJ2-1; 9 nucleotides agree with TRBD2. The CDR3 is 14 amino acids. Germline-derived CDR1 and CDR2 are SEHNR and FQNEAQ (reference sequence). As DNA, the CDR3 is TGTGCAGAGAGGGGTAGCGGGAGCTACCATGAGCAGTTCTTC. This sequence encodes CAERGSGSYHEQFF.

The rearrangement joins TRBV15 to TRBJ1-2, with D perhaps matching TRBD1 (5 bases). The V gene lost 3 bases and the J gene lost 4 bases, with 18 bases spanning the gap. In germline, CDR1 is LNHNV, CDR2 YYDKDF (reference sequence). The CDR3 has 16 residues. This chain's CDR3 is CATSSRVGPGSYGYTF. CDR3 nucleotide sequence: TGTGCCACCAGCAGCAGAGTAGGGCCAGGGTCCTATGGCTACACCTTC.

This clonotype was seen ten or more times. V usage is TRBV29-1 and J usage is TRBJ2-2; D unresolved. Trimming shortened V by 4 bases and J by 0 bases, and 9 bases separated the two germline ends. In germline, CDR1 is SQVTM, CDR2 ANQGSEA. This CDR3 comprises 14 residues. CDR3: CSVGRASNTGELFF. The CDR3 nucleotides are TGCAGCGTTGGCCGGGCCTCGAACACCGGGGAGCTGTTTTTT.

The chain joins TRBV11-2 to TRBJ2-1; 7 bases agree with TRBD2. Trimming at V came to 5 bases and at J to 2 bases, leaving 9 bases not matched to a gene. The CDR3 length is 16 residues. Germline V lookup: CDR1 SGHAT, CDR2 FQNNGV. The CDR3 here is CASSHTSGTPYNEQFF. The CDR3 DNA reads TGTGCCAGCAGCCACACGAGCGGGACCCCCTACAATGAGCAGTTCTTC.

A few counts support this clonotype. The V and J genes are TRBV27 and TRBJ2-5; D is possibly TRBD1 (6 bases). Germline assignment: CDR1 MNHEY and CDR2 SMNVEV (reference sequence). V shed 5 bases and J shed 0 bases, with 13 bases lying between them. This CDR3 spans 15 amino acids. CDR3 loop: CASSTPEGDQETQYF. The DNA of the CDR3 is TGTGCCAGCAGTACACCCGAGGGGGACCAAGAGACCCAGTACTTC.

This clonotype occurred a few times. The V and J genes are TRBV7-2 and TRBJ2-7; 10 nucleotides line up with TRBD2. Per germline, CDR1 SGHTA and CDR2 FQGNSA. V was pared by 5 bases and J by 1 base, with 8 bases of the junction left unmatched. The CDR3 spans 16 residues. This CDR3 reads CASSTRVAGGSYEQYF. The CDR3 bases are TGTGCCAGCAGCACACGCGTAGCGGGAGGATCCTACGAGCAGTACTTC.